Listed here are 5 T cell receptor beta chains from one sample, sequenced in a study of blood T cells in healthy people across ages. A second about 7 to 11 cycle PCR used barcoded and J-beta primers. Using its own MiXCR run on the 5' RACE reads, TCRdb lists one record per CDR3 protein. The sample holds 1.4 million to 1.5 million distinct CDR3 sequences, 35% to 45% seen once. The sequencing input was blood. The receptors shown here come from a young woman in good health.

This clonotype was picked up a small number of times. The V call is TRBV10-3, the J call TRBJ2-5, with 10 positions matching TRBD2. CDR1 ENHRY and CDR2 SYGVKD come from the germline V gene. V trimming: 2 bases; J trimming: 2 bases; junction bases outside the gene matches: 5. This CDR3 spans 16 amino acids. As DNA, the CDR3 is TGTGCCATCAGTGAGGCTAGCGGGAGAGGACAAGAGACCCAGTACTTC. It is translated as CAISEASGRGQETQYF.

The V gene is TRBV15, the J gene TRBJ2-4; D gene uncertain. Germline CDR1 LNHNV, CDR2 YYDKDF (reference sequence). The CDR3 is 14 residues long. V lost 0 bases and J 13 bases, leaving 16 bases between the germline ends. The CDR3 is CATSRDPRLVEQYF. CDR3 nucleotides: TGTGCCACCAGCAGAGATCCTAGGTTGGTTGAGCAGTACTTC.

This clonotype turned up a few times. The chain links TRBV4-1 to TRBJ1-4, with D possibly being TRBD1 (6 bases). Germline CDR1 is MGHRA and CDR2 is YSYEKL. The CDR3 runs to 16 residues. Trimming took off 3 bases at V and 5 bases at J, with 16 bases between the two ends. CDR3 bases: TGCGCCAGCAGCCAGTCCACCGCCCAGGGGAATGAAAAACTGTTTTTT. Translating it yields CASSQSTAQGNEKLFF.

The rearrangement joins TRBV6-1 to TRBJ2-1; D remains unclear. Trimming cost V 0 bases and J 3 bases, with 9 bases left between them. Germline V lookup: CDR1 MNHNS, CDR2 SASEGT. CDR3 length equals 15 residues. The CDR3 DNA follows: TGTGCCAGCAGTGAAGCGGGCAGAGACTACAATGAGCAGTTCTTC. Amino acids: CASSEAGRDYNEQFF.

This chain uses TRBV20-1 with TRBJ1-1; weak D call: TRBD1 (5 bases). The CDR3 length is 15 residues. In germline, CDR1 is DFQATT, CDR2 SNEGSKA (reference sequence). V was trimmed by 0 bases and J by 0 bases, leaving 11 bases between them. Here the CDR3 DNA reads TGCAGTGCTAGAGAATGGGGCAGTTTGAACACTGAAGCTTTCTTT. The encoded protein is CSAREWGSLNTEAFF.